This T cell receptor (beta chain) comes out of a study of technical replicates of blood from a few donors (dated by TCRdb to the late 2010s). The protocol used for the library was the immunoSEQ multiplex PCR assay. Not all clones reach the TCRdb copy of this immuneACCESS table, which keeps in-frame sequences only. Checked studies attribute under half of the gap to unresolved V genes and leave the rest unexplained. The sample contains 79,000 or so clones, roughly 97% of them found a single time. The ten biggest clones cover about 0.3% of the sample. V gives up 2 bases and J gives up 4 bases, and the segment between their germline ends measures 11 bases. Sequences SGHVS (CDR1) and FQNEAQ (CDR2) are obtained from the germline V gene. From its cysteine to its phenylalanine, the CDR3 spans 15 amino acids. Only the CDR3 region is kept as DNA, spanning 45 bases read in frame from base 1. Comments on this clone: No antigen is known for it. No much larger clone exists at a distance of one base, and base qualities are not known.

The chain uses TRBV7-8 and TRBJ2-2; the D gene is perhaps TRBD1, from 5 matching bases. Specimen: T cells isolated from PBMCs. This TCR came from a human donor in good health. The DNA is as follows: TGTGCCAGCAGCTTAAGCCGGACACCCACCGGGGAGCTGTTTTTT. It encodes CASSLSRTPTGELFF.